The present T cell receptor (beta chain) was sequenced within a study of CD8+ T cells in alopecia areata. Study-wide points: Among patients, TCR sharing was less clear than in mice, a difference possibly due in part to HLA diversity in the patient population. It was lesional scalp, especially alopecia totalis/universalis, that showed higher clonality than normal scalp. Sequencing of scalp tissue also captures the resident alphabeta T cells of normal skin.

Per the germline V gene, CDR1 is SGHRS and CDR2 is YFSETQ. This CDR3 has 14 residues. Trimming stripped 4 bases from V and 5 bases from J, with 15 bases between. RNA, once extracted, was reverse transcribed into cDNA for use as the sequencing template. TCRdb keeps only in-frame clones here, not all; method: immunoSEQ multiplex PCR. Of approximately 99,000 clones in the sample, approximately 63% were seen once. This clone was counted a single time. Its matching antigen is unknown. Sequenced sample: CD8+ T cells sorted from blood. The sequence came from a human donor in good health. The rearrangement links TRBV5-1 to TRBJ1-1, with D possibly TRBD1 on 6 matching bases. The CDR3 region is CASSPQTGVTEAFF. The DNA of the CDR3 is TGCGCCAGCAGCCCCCAGACAGGAGTGACTGAAGCTTTCTTT.